This TCR beta chain was captured by sequencing in a study of T cells in Graves' hyperthyroidism and ophthalmopathy. Amplified TCR beta CDR3 regions came from RNA transcripts. HTBI primers were used for first-round RT-PCR of the TCR CDR3. TCRdb independently ran MiXCR on the multiplex PCR reads; one entry per CDR3 protein. The table has 640,000 or so distinct CDR3 sequences, approximately 15% seen once. V was trimmed by 5 bases and J by 0 bases, leaving 11 bases between them. The length of the CDR3 is 15 residues. Germline CDR1 is MNHNS and CDR2 is SASEGT. Ophthalmopathy cases scored 3 or more on the Clinical Activity Score and 4 or more on NOSPECS grade, with duration below 3 months. Based on clinical symptoms, serum thyroxine and TRAb, thyroid ultrasound and orbital computed tomography, diagnoses were reached.

J is TRBJ1-3 and V is TRBV6-1; a possible D gene is TRBD1 (5 bases). This clonotype was obtained from a woman in her late teens or twenties with Graves' ophthalmopathy. Specimen: blood. In DNA, the CDR3 is TGTGCCAGCAGTTCGGGACGGCCCTCTGGAAACACCATATATTTT. It encodes CASSSGRPSGNTIYF.